These 21 T cell receptor beta chains were all obtained from the same sample, sequenced in a study of somatic mutations in cytotoxic T cells in rheumatoid arthritis. Sequencing was performed with immunoSEQ multiplex PCR; in TCRdb, only in-frame clones are kept and a portion is missing. This repertoire shows under 20,000 clones, around three quarters found once; its top ten account for 4.8%. The specimen was CD8+ T cells sorted from blood. These receptors all come from an adult with rheumatoid arthritis.

This clone appeared a single time. This specimen includes other DNA sequences encoding the same CDR3. The rearrangement joins TRBV5-1 to TRBJ1-1, with 10 nucleotides matching TRBD1. The CDR3 covers 13 residues. CDR1 and CDR2 (germline): SGHRS, YFSETQ. The V and J ends lost 3 bases and 5 bases, in that order; junction bases with no gene match: 1. CDR3 sequence reads: CASSSGQGTEAFF. CDR3 sequence (DNA): TGCGCCAGCAGCTCGGGACAGGGGACTGAAGCTTTCTTT.

This clone has just a few counts. The chain has TRBV19 and TRBJ1-2, with TRBD1 matching over 8 bases. The CDR3 sequence is 11 residues long. The V segment lost 7 bases and the J segment 10 bases; nucleotides outside the gene matches: 5. Germline V gene data show CDR1 as LNHDA and CDR2 as SQIVND (reference sequence). The CDR3 sequence is CASTTGVDYTF. The CDR3, as DNA: TGTGCCAGTACGACAGGGGTGGACTACACCTTC.

The chain uses TRBV19 and TRBJ1-2; no clear D gene. The CDR3 length is 13 residues. The germline CDR1 and CDR2 sequences are LNHDA and SQIVND (reference sequence). V gave up 1 base and J gave up 4 bases, with 7 bases separating them. The CDR3 spells CASSIGTFYGYTF. CDR3 nucleotides: TGTGCCAGTAGTATAGGAACCTTCTATGGCTACACCTTC.

The genes are TRBV5-1 and TRBJ2-7; 9 nucleotides line up with TRBD1. V lost 2 bases and J lost 2; bases outside the gene matches: 2. The CDR3 totals 14 residues. The germline CDR1 and CDR2 sequences are SGHRS and YFSETQ. Written as DNA, the CDR3 is TGCGCCAGCAGCTTCGGGACAGGGACCTACGAGCAGTACTTC. Translating gives CASSFGTGTYEQYF.

This clone appeared once. The chain recombines TRBV6-5 with TRBJ2-7, with TRBD2 identical over 7 bases. This CDR3 is built from 15 residues. The germline CDR1 and CDR2 sequences are MNHEY and SVGAGI. The J segment lost 3 bases and the V segment lost 0 bases, leaving 5 bases of the junction unmatched. This CDR3 reads CASSYSSGGNYEQYF. In DNA, the CDR3 is TGTGCCAGCAGTTACTCCTCGGGGGGAAACTACGAGCAGTACTTC.

This sequence joins TRBV4-1 and TRBJ1-5; D unclear. This CDR3 spans 13 amino acids. Germline V gene sequence: CDR1 MGHRA, CDR2 YSYEKL. With 4 bases removed from V and 7 bases from J, the gap between germline ends came to 11 bases. Written as DNA, the CDR3 is TGCGCCAGCAGCCGTGGAGGGATGCAGCCCCAGCATTTT. Its protein product is CASSRGGMQPQHF.

This chain connects TRBV13 to TRBJ2-1; tentatively, D is TRBD2 (5 bases). Trimming left V 4 bases short and J 0 bases short, with 10 bases between. CDR3 length: 15 amino acids. CDR1 PRHDT and CDR2 FYEKMQ come from the germline V gene (reference sequence). In nucleotides, the CDR3 is TGTGCCAGCAGCTCCATGGGGAGCTCCTACAATGAGCAGTTCTTC. Amino acids: CASSSMGSSYNEQFF.

The chain's CDR3 is CASSPRQGGTGELFF. DNA of the CDR3: TGTGCCAGCAGCCCCAGGCAGGGCGGCACCGGGGAGCTGTTTTTT. V gene TRBV5-6 combines with J gene TRBJ2-2; a possible D gene is TRBD1 (5 bases). The CDR3 is 15 residues long. Germline CDR1 reads SGHDT; CDR2 reads YYEEEE. The germline V and J ends were trimmed by 4 bases and 4 bases, with 14 bases remaining between them.

The V call is TRBV6-5, the J call TRBJ2-7; D gene ambiguous. Trimming cost V 2 bases and J 6 bases, with 8 bases left between them. Germline V gene data show CDR1 as MNHEY and CDR2 as SVGAGI. The CDR3 extends over 12 amino acids. CDR3 nucleotides: TGTGCCAGCAGTTACCCGGCCGGCGAGCAGTACTTC. It is translated as CASSYPAGEQYF.

The gene calls are TRBV6-5 and TRBJ2-1; TRBD2 matches at 12 bases. Germline V gene sequence: CDR1 MNHEY, CDR2 SVGAGI. This CDR3 region has 15 residues. The J segment lost 7 bases and the V segment lost 2 bases, leaving 3 bases of the junction unmatched. The CDR3 region is CASSYQLAGGNEQFF. The CDR3, as DNA: TGTGCCAGCAGTTACCAGCTAGCGGGGGGGAATGAGCAGTTCTTC.

The chain couples TRBV6-4 to TRBJ1-5; 9 bases fit TRBD1. V dropped 6 bases and J dropped 6; count of bases not matched to a gene: 3. CDR1 and CDR2 from the germline V gene are MRHNA and SNTAGT. This CDR3 has 13 residues. Written as DNA, the CDR3 is TGTGCCAGCAGCCCGGGACAGGGTCAGCCCCAGCATTTT. It specifies CASSPGQGQPQHF.

The CDR3 nucleotides are TGTGCCTGGAGTGTCGCCGGGGGGGCTACAGATACGCAGTATTTT. It encodes CAWSVAGGATDTQYF. The rearrangement uses TRBV30 and TRBJ2-3, with 8 bases lining up with TRBD2. Germline trimming cut 0 bases from V and 3 bases from J; bases unmatched to any gene: 5. The CDR3 loop spans 15 amino acids. CDR1 is GTSNPN and CDR2 is SVGIG in the germline V gene (reference sequence).

V and J are TRBV19 and TRBJ2-1; D may be TRBD1 (6 bases). CDR1 is LNHDA, CDR2 SQIVND, per germline (reference sequence). With 2 bases removed from V and 8 bases from J, the gap between germline ends came to 10 bases. The CDR3 runs 13 residues. CDR3 in amino acids: CASSINRAYEQFF. Here the CDR3 DNA reads TGTGCCAGTAGTATAAACAGGGCCTATGAGCAGTTCTTC.

This chain uses TRBV29-1 with TRBJ1-1, with D perhaps TRBD1 (5 bases). In germline, CDR1 is SQVTM, CDR2 ANQGSEA. Between the trimmed V and J ends, which lost 4 bases and 6 bases, there was a span of 15 bases. This CDR3 is built from 13 residues. The DNA for the CDR3 is TGCAGCGTTGTTGGCAGGGTTCTTTCTGAAGCTTTCTTT. Translation gives CSVVGRVLSEAFF. The variable domain in full, with the rest retrieved from reference TRBV29-1 and TRBJ1-1, is SAVISQKPSRDICQRGTSLTIQCQVDSQVTMMFWYRQQPGQSLTLIATANQGSEATYESGFVIDKFPISRPNLTFSTLTVSNMSPEDSSIYLCSVVGRVLSEAFFGQGTRLTVV.

The V and J genes are TRBV6-1 and TRBJ1-5; D not resolved. Trimming took off 3 bases at V and 1 base at J, with 10 bases between the two ends. In germline, CDR1 is MNHNS, CDR2 SASEGT. The CDR3 consists of 15 residues. The CDR3 sequence: CASSDWGGSNQPQHF. The CDR3, as DNA: TGTGCCAGCAGTGATTGGGGAGGAAGCAATCAGCCCCAGCATTTT.

This rearrangement joins TRBV2 to TRBJ2-1, with 10 bases that match TRBD1. This CDR3 spans 13 amino acids. Germline-derived CDR1 and CDR2 are SNHLY and FYNNEI. The CDR3 region is CATDRGLYNEQFF. DNA for the CDR3: TGTGCAACAGACAGGGGGCTCTACAATGAGCAGTTCTTC.

V gene TRBV7-8 combines with J gene TRBJ2-5; possible D gene TRBD1, 5 bases. The end of the DNA is better explained by TRBJ2-7, so the J call may be wrong. CDR1 is SGHVS, CDR2 FQNEAQ, per germline. The CDR3 extends over 12 amino acids. The CDR3 sequence is CASSRQPYEQYF. The CDR3 nucleotides are TGTGCCAGCAGCCGACAGCCCTACGAGCAGTACTTC.

This clone is a singleton in its sample. The CDR3 region is CASSPWGGMNTEAFF. DNA of the CDR3: TGTGCCAGCAGCCCGTGGGGGGGCATGAACACTGAAGCTTTCTTT. The V and J genes are TRBV14 and TRBJ1-1; D is possibly TRBD1 (6 bases). Trimming took 4 bases from V and 0 from J, leaving 12 bases between them. The CDR3 spans 15 residues. CDR1 and CDR2 from the germline V gene are SGHDN and FVKESK.

The chain recombines TRBV7-9 with TRBJ2-1, with 10 bases lining up with TRBD2. With 3 bases clipped from V and 6 bases from J, the junction kept 8 bases outside the gene matches. The CDR3 covers 16 residues. CDR1 is SEHNR and CDR2 is FQNEAQ in the germline V gene (reference sequence). The CDR3 loop is CASSFRASGGSNEQFF. CDR3 coding DNA: TGTGCCAGCAGCTTTCGGGCTAGCGGGGGTTCCAATGAGCAGTTCTTC. Based on the CDR3 plus reference TRBV7-9 and TRBJ2-1, the full variable domain is DTGVSQNPRHKITKRGQNVTFRCDPISEHNRLYWYRQTLGQGPEFLTYFQNEAQLEKSRLLSDRFSAERPKGSFSTLEIQRTEQGDSAMYLCASSFRASGGSNEQFFGPGTRLTVL.

This chain joins TRBV27 and TRBJ2-2; tentative D call: TRBD2 (6 bases). The V gene's germline CDR1 is MNHEY and CDR2 SMNVEV (reference sequence). V was clipped by 1 base and J by 1 base, with 10 bases between them. This CDR3 is 16 amino acids long. This chain's CDR3 is CASSLWGLENTGELFF. The CDR3 region has the DNA TGTGCCAGCAGTTTATGGGGACTGGAGAACACCGGGGAGCTGTTTTTT.

The V call is TRBV11-2, the J call TRBJ1-5; 8 positions agree with TRBD1. V lost 5 bases, J lost 2 bases, and 2 bases stayed unmatched. CDR1 is SGHAT, CDR2 FQNNGV, per germline. This CDR3 has 14 amino acids. The CDR3 DNA is TGTGCCAGCAGCCCGGGACAGGGCAATCAGCCCCAGCATTTT. It yields the protein CASSPGQGNQPQHF.